The TCR beta chain described here comes from a study of blood T cell repertoires in COVID-19. Produced via immunoSEQ multiplex PCR; TCRdb's table is partial and in-frame only. The repertoire holds some 200,000 clones, with roughly four fifths as singletons. Germline V gene data show CDR1 as GTSNPN and CDR2 as SVGIG (reference sequence). The CDR3 length is 14 residues. Germline trimming cut 4 bases from V and 6 bases from J; bases unmatched to any gene: 8. This TCR was recovered from a man between 40 and 49 years old who had recovered from COVID-19. The specimen sequenced was PBMCs or T cells enriched from blood (not recorded which). V usage is TRBV30 and J usage is TRBJ1-5; 8 bases are a match to TRBD1. CDR3 nucleotides: TGTGCCTGGAAGGAAGGACAGGGAGGTCAGCCCCAGCATTTT. Translation: CAWKEGQGGQPQHF.